The 23 T cell receptor beta chains given below trace back to one sample, sequenced in a study of blood T cell repertoires in COVID-19. The protocol was immunoSEQ multiplex PCR, while the TCRdb copy is restricted to in-frame clones and leaves out a portion. The table records around 82,000 clones, 75% to 85% of them present only once. The sample consisted of peripheral blood. The receptors were sampled from a man in his fifties or sixties with COVID-19, enrolled during active disease.

This chain joins TRBV28 and TRBJ1-6; the match to TRBD1 covers 7 bases. The ends lost 7 bases at V and 6 bases at J; junction bases unmatched: 9. Germline-derived CDR1 and CDR2 are MDHEN and SYDVKM. This CDR3 is 15 amino acids long. The CDR3 nucleotides read TGTGCCAGCAACCGACAGGGTCCCGGTAATTCACCCCTCCACTTT. Translation gives CASNRQGPGNSPLHF. Filled out from reference TRBV28 and TRBJ1-6, the complete variable domain reads DVKVTQSSRYLVKRTGEKVFLECVQDMDHENMFWYRQDPGLGLRLIYFSYDVKMKEKGDIPEGYSVSREKKERFSLILESASTNQTSMYLCASNRQGPGNSPLHFGNGTRLTVT.

V usage is TRBV6-1 and J usage is TRBJ2-3, with 8 bases identical to TRBD2. The V segment lost 1 base and the J segment 3 bases; nucleotides outside the gene matches: 6. The CDR3 sequence is 16 residues long. CDR1 and CDR2 from the germline V gene are MNHNS and SASEGT. The chain's CDR3 is CASSEGPAGATDTQYF. The DNA of the CDR3 is TGTGCCAGCAGTGAAGGGCCAGCGGGAGCGACAGATACGCAGTATTTT.

The chain combines TRBV4-1 with TRBJ2-1; D may be TRBD1 (5 bases). The CDR3 contains 13 residues. Germline V gene lookup returns CDR1 MGHRA and CDR2 YSYEKL. V lost 3 bases, J lost 16 bases, and 19 bases lay in between. The CDR3 nucleotides are TGCGCCAGCAGCCACTCTAAACAGGCTGGGTCATTCTTC. This sequence encodes CASSHSKQAGSFF.

The chain uses TRBV6-5 and TRBJ1-2; TRBD1 matches at 7 bases. V gave up 3 bases and J gave up 0 bases; unmatched junction bases: 4. The CDR3 runs 15 residues. CDR1 and CDR2 from the germline V gene are MNHEY and SVGAGI. CDR3 loop: CASSYGDRSNYGYTF. CDR3 nucleotide sequence: TGTGCCAGCAGTTATGGGGACAGATCTAACTATGGCTACACCTTC.

This sequence joins TRBV11-3 and TRBJ2-2; possible D gene TRBD2, 6 bases. Germline CDR1 is SGHNT and CDR2 is YENEEA. The ends were cut back, 6 bases at V and 2 bases at J, with 16 bases in the middle. The CDR3 extends over 16 amino acids. The DNA of the CDR3 is TGTGCCAGCAGTCGAAGACTAGATCGTAACACCGGGGAGCTGTTTTTT. Its translation is CASSRRLDRNTGELFF.

This sequence joins TRBV6-4 and TRBJ2-2, with a tentative D call TRBD2 (6 bases). V dropped 4 bases and J dropped 5 bases, with 14 bases sitting between them. CDR3 length: 15 residues. Looked up from germline, CDR1 is MRHNA and CDR2 is SNTAGT. The CDR3 DNA sequence: TGTGCCAGCAGTGCCGCTGGGGCGGGGACCGGGGAGCTGTTTTTT. Translating gives CASSAAGAGTGELFF.

The chain recombines TRBV4-2 with TRBJ1-1; the D gene is possibly TRBD1 (6 bases). Germline values: CDR1 LGHNA, CDR2 YNFKEQ. CDR3 length: 16 residues. Trimming took off 4 bases at V and 0 bases at J, with 15 bases between the two ends. CDR3 sequence reads: CASSRWAGVLNTEAFF. CDR3 bases: TGTGCCAGCAGCCGATGGGCAGGGGTGCTGAACACTGAAGCTTTCTTT.

This chain links TRBV29-1 with TRBJ2-7; 8 bases map to TRBD2. V shed 7 bases, J shed 3 bases, and the junction held 14 bases outside the gene matches. CDR3 length: 15 amino acids. Germline V CDR1 and CDR2: SQVTM, ANQGSEA. CDR3 sequence (DNA): TGCAGCGCCGGGGGAGCGACTAGCGATATCTACGAGCAGTACTTC. Protein product: CSAGGATSDIYEQYF.

The V gene is TRBV7-2, the J gene TRBJ2-7; tentative D call: TRBD1 (6 bases). The CDR3 is 15 amino acids. Trimming left V 0 bases short and J 3 bases short, with 12 bases between. Germline CDR1 is SGHTA and CDR2 is FQGNSA. The CDR3 reads CASSLALGQNYEQYF. CDR3 coding DNA: TGTGCCAGCAGCTTAGCGCTAGGACAGAACTACGAGCAGTACTTC.

The chain links TRBV14 to TRBJ2-1, with 9 bases matching TRBD1. V was clipped by 6 bases and J by 6 bases; unmatched bases: 12. This CDR3 has 16 residues. CDR1 and CDR2 (germline): SGHDN, FVKESK. The CDR3 loop is CASSPSGTGLSNEQFF. DNA for the CDR3: TGTGCCAGCAGTCCTTCCGGGACAGGGCTTTCCAATGAGCAGTTCTTC.

The chain joins TRBV21-1 to TRBJ2-1; the table's D gene call, TRBD1, was not cross checked with the DNA. TRBV21-1 is classified as a pseudogene. CDR3 size: 17 residues. The CDR3 DNA is TGTGCCAGCACCACCAACTGGGGCTCGAACTCCTACAATGAGCAGTTCTTC. It codes for CASTTNWGSNSYNEQFF.

The chain joins TRBV19 to TRBJ1-1, with 9 positions matching TRBD1. The CDR3 contains 14 residues. The V segment lost 6 bases and the J segment 4 bases; nucleotides outside the gene matches: 6. The germline V gene encodes CDR1 LNHDA and CDR2 SQIVND (reference sequence). This CDR3 is CASSQRQGGTEAFF. The CDR3 DNA reads TGTGCCAGTAGCCAAAGACAGGGGGGCACTGAAGCTTTCTTT.

The chain is built from TRBV7-2 and TRBJ2-1, with TRBD1 matching over 7 bases. V shed 3 bases, J shed 8 bases, and the junction held 10 bases outside the gene matches. Germline V gives CDR1 SGHTA, CDR2 FQGNSA. The CDR3 is 15 residues long. In DNA form, the CDR3 reads TGTGCCAGCAGCTTGGGACAGTTAGGTCTGGATGAGCAGTTCTTC. It encodes CASSLGQLGLDEQFF.

The chain is built from TRBV7-9 and TRBJ2-1; TRBD2 matches 13 bases. This CDR3 spans 17 amino acids. V dropped 4 bases and J dropped 0; count of bases not matched to a gene: 3. Germline CDR1 and CDR2: SEHNR and FQNEAQ (reference sequence). The DNA for the CDR3 is TGTGCCAGCAGCTGGACTAGCGGGAGAAGCTCCTACAATGAGCAGTTCTTC. This translates into CASSWTSGRSSYNEQFF.

This rearrangement joins TRBV7-2 to TRBJ1-6; D is perhaps TRBD1 (5 bases). Germline CDR1 reads SGHTA; CDR2 reads FQGNSA. With 2 bases removed from V and 10 bases from J, the gap between germline ends came to 15 bases. CDR3 length: 15 amino acids. This chain's CDR3 is CASSLIPGSVSPLHF. In DNA, the CDR3 is TGTGCCAGCAGCTTAATCCCAGGGTCCGTGTCACCCCTCCACTTT.

This clone showed up just a few times. This rearrangement joins TRBV3-1 (or the pseudogene TRBV3-2) to TRBJ1-2, with D possibly matching TRBD1 (5 bases). Trimming stripped 4 bases from V and 4 bases from J, with 13 bases between. Looked up from germline, CDR1 is LGHDT and CDR2 is YNNKEL (reference sequence). The CDR3 runs 14 residues. CDR3 protein: CASSLRSGAYGYTF. CDR3 DNA: TGTGCCAGCAGCCTCCGGTCTGGGGCCTATGGCTACACCTTC.

The chain carries TRBV28 and TRBJ1-5, with 7 bases that match TRBD1. This CDR3 region has 16 residues. Germline V CDR1 and CDR2: MDHEN, SYDVKM. J was trimmed by 4 bases and V by 6 bases; bases with no gene match: 12. CDR3 protein: CASSHRQGRGNQPQHF. In DNA form, the CDR3 reads TGTGCCAGCAGCCACCGACAGGGACGGGGGAATCAGCCCCAGCATTTT.

This clone was seen only a few times. Within the sample, other DNA sequences also encode this same CDR3. The CDR3 reads CASSFQGTEAFF. Written as DNA, the CDR3 is TGTGCCAGCAGCTTTCAGGGGACTGAAGCTTTCTTT. The chain has TRBV7-9 and TRBJ1-1; maybe TRBD1 (6 bases). Germline V gene sequence: CDR1 SEHNR, CDR2 FQNEAQ (reference sequence). This CDR3 has 12 amino acids. The V gene lost 3 bases and the J gene lost 5 bases, with 7 bases spanning the gap.

About this clone itself: A read error may account for a junction end that differs from germline. The V and J genes are TRBV10-3 and TRBJ1-2; 11 positions match TRBD1. Germline V CDR1 and CDR2: ENHRY, SYGVKD. CDR3 length: 16 residues. CDR3 loop: CAFRTGGEPGTYGYTF. The CDR3 nucleotides are TGTGCCTTCAGGACAGGGGGCGAGCCCGGGACTTATGGCTACACCTTC.

The rearrangement joins TRBV5-8 to TRBJ2-7; a weak D match, TRBD2 (5 bases). Per germline, CDR1 SGHTS and CDR2 YDEGEE. The length of the CDR3 is 12 residues. V lost 5 bases to trimming and J lost 3 bases, with 9 bases between them. The CDR3 DNA reads as TGTGCCAGCAGTGGACTTTACTACGAGCAGTACTTC. Amino acids: CASSGLYYEQYF.

The chain links TRBV30 to TRBJ1-1; D is perhaps TRBD1 (5 bases). CDR3 length: 13 residues. V was pared by 4 bases and J by 3 bases, with 12 bases between. Looked up from germline, CDR1 is GTSNPN and CDR2 is SVGIG (reference sequence). The CDR3 DNA reads TGTGCCTGGATGGAGGGGCCTTACACTGAAGCTTTCTTT. Amino acid sequence: CAWMEGPYTEAFF.

The chain employs TRBV25-1 and TRBJ1-2; D unclear. The V end was cut by 4 bases, the J end by 8 bases, with 17 bases between. Germline CDR1 is MGHDK and CDR2 is SYGVNS. The CDR3 sequence is 14 residues long. The CDR3 nucleotides are TGTGCCAGCAGTGGAGCCGGGAGCGGCGGGGGCTACACCTTC. Translated: CASSGAGSGGGYTF.

This chain joins TRBV12-3 or TRBV12-4 and TRBJ2-7; TRBD1 matches 7 bases. The V and J ends lost 8 bases and 2 bases, in that order; junction bases with no gene match: 6. The CDR3 has 13 amino acids. The CDR3 DNA sequence: TGTGCCAGCCGCCGGCAGGGGGCCTACGAGCAGTACTTC. It codes for CASRRQGAYEQYF.